The 9 T cell receptor beta chains below come from one sample, sequenced in a study of shared clonotypes between healthy human individuals. Assay: immunoSEQ multiplex PCR; the TCRdb copy retains only in-frame clones and omits some. The sample carries approximately 590,000 clones, around 95% recorded once. Naive CD8 cells, CD45RO-negative and positively selected for CCR7, excluded terminally differentiated effector memory CD45RA+ cells. The sample comprised naive CD8+ T cells sorted from blood. The receptor set was obtained from a woman younger than 45 in good health.

This clone has just one count. An end of the junction does not agree with germline; a read error may underlie this. The chain uses TRBV5-1 and TRBJ1-3, with D unclear. CDR1 is SGHRS, CDR2 YFSETQ, per germline. CDR3 length equals 14 residues. CDR3 loop: CASSLGGSGNTIYF. Here the CDR3 DNA reads TGTGCCAGCAGCTTGGGTGGCTCTGGAAACACCATATATTTT. Variable domain in full (rest from reference TRBV5-1 and TRBJ1-3): KAGVTQTPRYLIKTRGQQVTLSCSPISGHRSVSWYQQTPGQGLQFLFEYFSETQRNKGNFPGRFSGRQFSNSRSEMNVSTLELGDSALYLCASSLGGSGNTIYFGEGSWLTVV.

The chain is built from TRBV28 and TRBJ1-1, with 7 positions matching TRBD1. The CDR3 runs 15 residues. V lost 6 bases to trimming and J lost 4 bases; unmatched junction nucleotides: 11. Germline V gene sequence: CDR1 MDHEN, CDR2 SYDVKM. The chain's CDR3 is CASRLARGLGTEAFF. The CDR3 DNA reads TGTGCCAGCAGACTAGCCAGGGGGTTAGGCACTGAAGCTTTCTTT. Full variable domain (remainder filled in from reference TRBV28 and TRBJ1-1): DVKVTQSSRYLVKRTGEKVFLECVQDMDHENMFWYRQDPGLGLRLIYFSYDVKMKEKGDIPEGYSVSREKKERFSLILESASTNQTSMYLCASRLARGLGTEAFFGQGTRLTVV.

The chain carries TRBV10-3 and TRBJ2-7; 8 bases map to TRBD1. This CDR3 region has 16 residues. Germline-derived CDR1 and CDR2 are ENHRY and SYGVKD. After removal of 0 bases from V and 4 bases from J, the junction contained 8 bases not matched to a gene. The CDR3 region is CAISESIGQGPYEQYF. The CDR3 bases are TGTGCCATCAGTGAGTCGATAGGACAGGGACCTTACGAGCAGTACTTC.

This clone came up once. V usage is TRBV25-1 and J usage is TRBJ2-3; weak D call: TRBD2 (5 bases). CDR3 size: 14 residues. Germline values: CDR1 MGHDK, CDR2 SYGVNS. V lost 8 bases, J lost 4 bases, and 16 bases lay in between. The CDR3 loop is CASAENAGSDTQYF. Here the CDR3 DNA reads TGTGCCAGCGCTGAGAATGCGGGTTCAGATACGCAGTATTTT.

The V and J genes are TRBV9 and TRBJ2-6; D perhaps matches TRBD1 (5 bases). The CDR3 runs to 15 residues. The V gene lost 1 base and the J gene lost 2 bases, with 7 bases spanning the gap. CDR1 and CDR2 (germline): SGDLS, YYNGEE. The CDR3 DNA sequence: TGTGCCAGCAGCGTACAGGGTACTGGGGCCAACGTCCTGACTTTC. Amino acids: CASSVQGTGANVLTF.

The chain employs TRBV2 and TRBJ2-1, with D hard to call. V lost 4 bases and J 0 bases, leaving 10 bases between the germline ends. The CDR3 is 15 amino acids. The germline V gene encodes CDR1 SNHLY and CDR2 FYNNEI. CDR3 nucleotide sequence: TGTGCCAGCAGTGGTGGGCTTCACTCCTACAATGAGCAGTTCTTC. It is translated as CASSGGLHSYNEQFF.

The chain has TRBV7-9 and TRBJ2-2, with D unresolved. In germline, CDR1 is SEHNR, CDR2 FQNEAQ (reference sequence). The CDR3 spans 13 residues. The V gene lost 1 base and the J gene lost 5 bases, with 5 bases spanning the gap. CDR3 DNA: TGTGCCAGCAGCTTAGGCCCGACCGGGGAGCTGTTTTTT. Its translation is CASSLGPTGELFF.

V and J are TRBV10-3 and TRBJ1-3, with D possibly TRBD1 on 6 matching bases. CDR3 length: 16 residues. Per the germline V gene, CDR1 is ENHRY and CDR2 is SYGVKD. Trimming removed 2 bases at V and 2 bases at J, with 13 bases between. The CDR3 nucleotides read TGTGCCATCAGTGAGGGTACAGGGAACCCTGGAAACACCATATATTTT. Amino acid sequence: CAISEGTGNPGNTIYF.

The rearrangement links TRBV5-6 to TRBJ2-1, with D possibly matching TRBD2 (6 bases). The V gene lost 0 bases and the J gene lost 9 bases, with 7 bases spanning the gap. This CDR3 has 12 amino acids. Looked up from germline, CDR1 is SGHDT and CDR2 is YYEEEE. CDR3 residues: CASSLGTIEQFF. CDR3 bases: TGTGCCAGCAGCTTGGGGACTATTGAGCAGTTCTTC.